The 3 T cell receptor beta chains presented below share a single source sample, sequenced in a study of shared clonotypes between healthy human individuals. Measured with immunoSEQ multiplex PCR; TCRdb has only the in-frame clones, and not every one. The sample includes about 380,000 clones, around 96% of them seen just once. Sequences were obtained from memory CD8+ T cells sorted from blood. Subset of the sample: CD45RO+ cells pooled with CCR7-negative TemRA cells. Receptor source: a man younger than 45 in good health.

The J gene is TRBJ2-5, the V gene TRBV27, with D possibly matching TRBD2 (6 bases). Trimming took off 8 bases at V and 5 bases at J, with 9 bases between the two ends. The CDR3 sequence is 11 residues long. CDR1 MNHEY and CDR2 SMNVEV come from the germline V gene (reference sequence). CDR3 amino acids: CASGDLETQYF. In nucleotides, the CDR3 is TGTGCCAGCGGGGACTTGGAGACCCAGTACTTC.

The chain recombines TRBV4-2 with TRBJ2-2, with 10 bases identical to TRBD2. Unmatched junction bases numbered 8, after V lost 0 bases and J lost 1 base. Germline lookup yields CDR1 LGHNA and CDR2 YNFKEQ. There are 19 residues in the CDR3. CDR3 sequence: CASSQDLLAGVGNTGELFF. CDR3 nucleotide sequence: TGTGCCAGCAGCCAAGATCTCCTAGCGGGAGTCGGGAACACCGGGGAGCTGTTTTTT.

This clone was found a few times. The rearrangement links TRBV7-2 to TRBJ2-3, with unresolved D. This CDR3 has 13 residues. Trimming took off 5 bases at V and 0 bases at J, with 6 bases between the two ends. The germline gives CDR1 SGHTA, CDR2 FQGNSA. For the CDR3, the DNA is TGTGCCAGCAGCCCCGGAAGCACAGATACGCAGTATTTT. This sequence encodes CASSPGSTDTQYF.